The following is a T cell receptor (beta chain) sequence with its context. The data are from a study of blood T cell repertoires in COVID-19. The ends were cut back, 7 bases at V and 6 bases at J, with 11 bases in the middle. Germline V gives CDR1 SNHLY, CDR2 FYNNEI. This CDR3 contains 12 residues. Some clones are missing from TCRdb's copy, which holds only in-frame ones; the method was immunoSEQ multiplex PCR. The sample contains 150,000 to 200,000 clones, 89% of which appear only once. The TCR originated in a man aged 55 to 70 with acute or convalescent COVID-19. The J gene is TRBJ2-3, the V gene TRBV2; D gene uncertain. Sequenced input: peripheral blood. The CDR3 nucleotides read TGTGCCAGCATGGATGGGCCCGATACGCAGTATTTT. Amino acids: CASMDGPDTQYF.